This TCR beta chain was recovered during a study of T cells in Graves' hyperthyroidism and ophthalmopathy (dated by TCRdb to the late 2010s). Broadly, across the study: Peripheral blood samples were taken at initial diagnosis, before any treatment was given. To identify TCR V-J signatures that set the groups apart, the researchers used a discovery cohort of 100 patients, made up of under 50 with Graves' ophthalmopathy and 55 to 65 with stable Graves' hyperthyroidism. An independent validation cohort of around 20 hyperthyroidism patients and 17 patients who later progressed to ophthalmopathy tested prospective prediction of ophthalmopathy. The approximately 100 discovery patients were divided at random into training and test sets in a 7:3 ratio. In addition, the study compared T-cell repertoires in thyroid tissue and in blood from six Graves' hyperthyroidism patients. After sampling, hyperthyroidism patients received methimazole starting at 30 mg daily, and ophthalmopathy patients received high-dose intravenous methylprednisolone. According to the paper, TCR Vbeta CDR3 sequencing was carried out on 120 to 150 peripheral blood samples, which came from fewer than 50 ophthalmopathy, 70 to 80 hyperthyroidism and 17 progressor patients. Broad study findings and their caveats: No statistical method was used to fix the sample size in advance, and group allocation was not hidden from the investigators. In validation, the model predicted progression to ophthalmopathy with roughly 66% sensitivity and 72% to 85% specificity, a median of about 6 months before onset. Blood samples also contained most of the expanded thyroid clonotypes (frequency above 0.001), which suggests that blood repertoires may reflect thyroid immune responses. A model built on a 13 V-J signature distinguished ophthalmopathy from stable hyperthyroidism, reaching about 88% sensitivity and under 84% specificity in cross-validation and 80%/75% in testing.

Amplification of TCR beta CDR3 regions was carried out from RNA transcripts. The first round of RT-PCR for the TCR CDR3 was performed with the HTBI primer set and the Qiagen OneStep RT-PCR kit. Libraries were constructed in a second round of multiplex PCR, after which size selection and purification were carried out. The libraries were sequenced on an Illumina HiSeq2000 using paired-end 100 bp reads. The published analysis was carried out like this. Raw data were processed with SOAPnuke, discarding reads with adapters, uncalled bases, mean Phred below 15, or no exact constant-primer or identifier match. High-quality paired reads were merged using COPE v1.2.5, and each unique nucleotide sequence was defined as a clonotype. MiTCR v1.1 was used to align clonotypes to the IMGT TRBV, TRBD and TRBJ reference segments. Only V-J combinations with frequency above 0.0001, covering 99% to 99.2% of repertoires, were analysed. A TCS score was defined as the ratio between F50 (clonal expansion) and ExV (chaos), using BLOSUM62-based TCRdist between CDR3 peptides within each V-J. Welch's t-statistics and random forest reduced 500 to 650 V-J features to about 12, which were used in a naive Bayes classifier (R e1071). Using fastp trimming at Q25 and MiXCR clonotype assembly, TCRdb reanalyzed the public sequencing data and kept in-frame beta chains. Rows are combined by CDR3 protein, so each entry shows the most common genes and DNA. The V and J calls shown here were made by TCRdb, not taken from the authors' results. Here the sample has 300,000 to 500,000 distinct CDR3 sequences; under 15% occur a single time. The top ten hold approximately 29% of the sample.

The CDR3 numbers 15 residues from cysteine through phenylalanine. Only the CDR3 region is kept as DNA, spanning 45 bases read in frame from base 1. Trimming takes 6 bases from V and 1 base from J, and the germline ends sit 17 bases apart. From the germline V gene (reference sequence), CDR1 is SGHKS and CDR2 is YYEKEE. As to this clonotype: The antigen it binds to is not known. One base away there is no much larger clone; base qualities are not given.

Stable Graves' hyperthyroidism was defined as the absence of progression to ophthalmopathy over 18 months of follow-up. The hyperthyroidism patients were between 18 and 65 years old and newly diagnosed, with a disease duration of less than 2 months. Patients with uncontrolled infections, other autoimmune diseases, pregnancy or lactation were excluded. Diagnoses were established on the basis of clinical symptoms, serum thyroxine and TRAb, thyroid ultrasound, and orbital computed tomography. Ficoll-Paque density gradient centrifugation was used to isolate PBMCs from around 10 ml of fresh peripheral blood. Total RNA was extracted with Trizol reagent, and quality was checked on an Agilent 2100 Bioanalyzer.

This sequence originates from a woman aged 25 to 39 with Graves' hyperthyroidism. Sequenced input: blood. The rearrangement combines TRBV5-5 with TRBJ2-7; the best D guess is TRBD1, with 6 bases matching. The nucleotide sequence reads TGTGCCAGCAAACGCGGACAGCCTTCTTCCTACGAGCAGTACTTC. The encoded protein is CASKRGQPSSYEQYF.